This T cell receptor beta chain was sequenced during a study of T cells after yellow fever vaccination. Findings and caveats of the study: At approximately 95% for CD4 and about 87% for CD8, most primary-vaccination clones showed up again after the booster. Clonotype sharing between CD4 and CD8 compartments was small. Peaking on day 5 versus 15, the secondary response was faster but weaker.

This CDR3 comprises 14 residues. V was shortened by 4 bases and J by 4 bases, with 8 bases between the two germline ends. Germline loops: CDR1 SEHNR, CDR2 FQNEAQ (reference sequence). Production of TCR cDNA was by 5'RACE template switching, which also added a universal primer site and UMIs. From the 5' RACE reads, TCRdb called clonotypes with MiXCR, one entry per CDR3 protein. This table holds under 550,000 distinct CDR3 sequences, 21% found once. In this sample, this clonotype turned up a few times. Its target is not known. The TCR was taken from a man between 18 and 29 years old who received the YFV17D yellow fever vaccine. The specimen was PBMCs, collected roughly 20 days after the first yellow fever vaccination. The chain links TRBV7-9 to TRBJ2-6; D not certain. The DNA for the CDR3 is TGTGCCAGCAGCTGGCCCGGGGGGGCCAACGTCCTGACTTTC. It yields the protein CASSWPGGANVLTF.